These T cell receptor beta chains were read from a single sample in a study of PD-1 blockade in classical Hodgkin lymphoma. Data came from immunoSEQ multiplex PCR; TCRdb stores just in-frame clones and leaves some out. The sample has 30,000 or so clones; approximately 94% are singletons. What was sequenced was peripheral blood mononuclear cells (PBMCs). The receptor source for this set is a human donor with classical Hodgkin lymphoma. Each CDR3 is given with its conserved first and last residue. The order of the fields is D gene, V gene, J gene, clone size, CDR3 protein, CDR3 DNA. D genes are given only for firm matches. Some rows mark clone size as missing; the rest say once, few, many or name a class of expanded clone.

d_gene: NA
v_gene: TRBV7-2
j_gene: TRBJ2-7
abundance: NA
CDR3aa: CASSLGFSYEQYF
CDR3nt: TGTGCCAGCAGCTTAGGTTTCTCCTACGAGCAGTACTTC

d_gene: NA
v_gene: TRBV5-6
j_gene: TRBJ1-2
abundance: NA
CDR3aa: CASSLARGYGYTF
CDR3nt: TGTGCCAGCAGCTTGGCCCGTGGCTATGGCTACACCTTC

d_gene: NA
v_gene: TRBV5-1
j_gene: TRBJ2-3
abundance: NA
CDR3aa: CASSLWGTLYTDTQYF
CDR3nt: TGCGCCAGCAGCCTTTGGGGCACCCTTTACACAGATACGCAGTATTTT

d_gene: NA
v_gene: TRBV6-4
j_gene: TRBJ2-2
abundance: NA
CDR3aa: CASSDSPENTGELFF
CDR3nt: TGTGCCAGCAGTGACTCGCCCGAGAACACCGGGGAGCTGTTTTTT

d_gene: NA
v_gene: TRBV5-1
j_gene: TRBJ2-3
abundance: once
CDR3aa: CASSGQTSGDTQYF
CDR3nt: TGCGCCAGCAGCGGGCAGACTAGTGGAGATACGCAGTATTTT

d_gene: TRBD1
v_gene: TRBV5-1
j_gene: TRBJ2-2
abundance: NA
CDR3aa: CASSPGTGHTGELFF
CDR3nt: TGCGCCAGCAGCCCCGGGACAGGGCACACCGGGGAGCTGTTTTTT

d_gene: NA
v_gene: TRBV28
j_gene: TRBJ1-5
abundance: NA
CDR3aa: CASSWGGNDQPQHF
CDR3nt: TGTGCCAGCAGTTGGGGGGGGAACGATCAGCCCCAGCATTTT

d_gene: TRBD1
v_gene: TRBV19
j_gene: TRBJ2-1
abundance: NA
CDR3aa: CASSIEGQGVTEQFF
CDR3nt: TGTGCCAGTAGTATAGAGGGGCAGGGGGTTACTGAGCAGTTCTTC

d_gene: TRBD2
v_gene: TRBV12-5
j_gene: TRBJ2-2
abundance: NA
CDR3aa: CASGSGLAGGFNGELFF
CDR3nt: TGTGCTAGTGGTTCAGGACTAGCGGGGGGGTTCAACGGGGAGCTGTTTTTT

d_gene: TRBD1
v_gene: TRBV28
j_gene: TRBJ1-1
abundance: NA
CDR3aa: CASSLTRWTGNTEAFF
CDR3nt: TGTGCCAGCAGCCTAACCCGATGGACAGGGAACACTGAAGCTTTCTTT

d_gene: NA
v_gene: TRBV30
j_gene: TRBJ1-2
abundance: once
CDR3aa: CAWSVGWGDGGYTF
CDR3nt: TGTGCCTGGAGTGTAGGGTGGGGAGATGGAGGCTACACCTTC

d_gene: NA
v_gene: TRBV5-4
j_gene: TRBJ1-1
abundance: NA
CDR3aa: CASSHIDAGTQAFF
CDR3nt: TGTGCCAGCAGTCACATCGACGCCGGGACTCAAGCTTTCTTT

d_gene: NA
v_gene: TRBV10-1
j_gene: TRBJ2-7
abundance: NA
CDR3aa: CASSLGSSYEQYF
CDR3nt: TGCGCCAGCTCCCTGGGGAGCTCCTACGAGCAGTACTTC

d_gene: TRBD1
v_gene: TRBV10-2
j_gene: TRBJ2-3
abundance: NA
CDR3aa: CASGWTGTTQYF
CDR3nt: TGCGCCAGCGGTTGGACAGGGACTACGCAGTATTTT

d_gene: NA
v_gene: TRBV7-2
j_gene: TRBJ2-3
abundance: NA
CDR3aa: CASSGMGRGASDTQYF
CDR3nt: TGTGCCAGCAGCGGCATGGGCCGGGGGGCGTCAGATACGCAGTATTTT

d_gene: NA
v_gene: TRBV5-1
j_gene: TRBJ1-1
abundance: NA
CDR3aa: CASSLTGRDTEAFF
CDR3nt: TGCGCCAGCAGCTTGACAGGGAGAGACACTGAAGCTTTCTTT

d_gene: TRBD1
v_gene: TRBV5-1
j_gene: TRBJ1-2
abundance: once
CDR3aa: CASSPGTVPNYGYTF
CDR3nt: TGCGCCAGCAGCCCGGGGACAGTTCCTAACTATGGCTACACCTTC

d_gene: NA
v_gene: TRBV10-3
j_gene: TRBJ1-3
abundance: once
CDR3aa: CAISEAGNTIYF
CDR3nt: TGTGCCATCAGTGAAGCAGGAAACACCATATATTTT

d_gene: NA
v_gene: TRBV11-2
j_gene: TRBJ2-7
abundance: NA
CDR3aa: CASSLASGSYEQYF
CDR3nt: TGTGCCAGCAGCTTAGCCAGCGGCTCCTACGAGCAGTACTTC

d_gene: NA
v_gene: TRBV2
j_gene: TRBJ1-2
abundance: NA
CDR3aa: CASSGWTPIGGYTF
CDR3nt: TGTGCCAGCAGTGGATGGACTCCAATCGGGGGCTACACCTTC

d_gene: NA
v_gene: TRBV6-4
j_gene: TRBJ2-1
abundance: NA
CDR3aa: CASSYEDKGEQFF
CDR3nt: TGTGCCAGCAGTTACGAGGATAAGGGTGAGCAGTTCTTC

d_gene: TRBD2
v_gene: TRBV7-2
j_gene: TRBJ2-5
abundance: NA
CDR3aa: CASSFTRGSGSGETQYF
CDR3nt: TGTGCCAGCAGCTTCACCCGGGGGAGCGGGAGTGGAGAGACCCAGTACTTC

d_gene: NA
v_gene: TRBV5-1
j_gene: TRBJ2-3
abundance: NA
CDR3aa: CASSLEGQSTDTQYF
CDR3nt: TGCGCCAGCAGCTTGGAGGGTCAAAGCACAGATACGCAGTATTTT

d_gene: TRBD1
v_gene: TRBV4-2
j_gene: TRBJ2-2
abundance: NA
CDR3aa: CASSQELRGRNTGELFF
CDR3nt: TGTGCCAGCAGCCAAGAGTTAAGGGGGCGTAATACCGGGGAGCTGTTTTTT

d_gene: NA
v_gene: TRBV5-6
j_gene: TRBJ1-2
abundance: NA
CDR3aa: CASSIPGQNYGYTF
CDR3nt: TGTGCCAGCAGCATACCCGGACAGAACTATGGCTACACCTTC

d_gene: NA
v_gene: TRBV7-2
j_gene: TRBJ2-2
abundance: NA
CDR3aa: CASSLGPGGGELFF
CDR3nt: TGTGCCAGCAGCTTAGGGCCCGGGGGCGGGGAGCTGTTTTTT

d_gene: NA
v_gene: TRBV4-1
j_gene: TRBJ1-1
abundance: NA
CDR3aa: CASSQDKWATEAFF
CDR3nt: TGCGCCAGCAGCCAAGATAAGTGGGCTACTGAAGCTTTCTTT

d_gene: NA
v_gene: TRBV9
j_gene: TRBJ2-1
abundance: once
CDR3aa: CASSPQGPYNEQFF
CDR3nt: TGTGCCAGCAGCCCCCAAGGTCCCTACAATGAGCAGTTCTTC

d_gene: TRBD1
v_gene: TRBV27
j_gene: TRBJ1-2
abundance: NA
CDR3aa: CASKRDRGNYGYTF
CDR3nt: TGTGCCAGCAAAAGGGACAGGGGCAACTATGGCTACACCTTC

d_gene: TRBD2
v_gene: TRBV11-2
j_gene: TRBJ2-1
abundance: NA
CDR3aa: CASSSSLAGGHDEQFF
CDR3nt: TGTGCCAGCAGCTCTTCACTAGCGGGGGGGCACGATGAGCAGTTCTTC

d_gene: TRBD2
v_gene: TRBV6-4
j_gene: TRBJ2-2
abundance: NA
CDR3aa: CASSDSEGGTGELFF
CDR3nt: TGTGCCAGCAGTGACTCAGAGGGAGGGACCGGGGAGCTGTTTTTT

d_gene: NA
v_gene: TRBV27
j_gene: TRBJ2-2
abundance: NA
CDR3aa: CASSLKNPGSGELFF
CDR3nt: TGTGCCAGCAGTTTAAAGAACCCAGGCTCCGGGGAGCTGTTTTTT

d_gene: TRBD1
v_gene: TRBV7-6
j_gene: TRBJ2-7
abundance: NA
CDR3aa: CASSLPGGPTQTYEQYF
CDR3nt: TGTGCCAGCAGCTTACCAGGGGGCCCTACTCAAACCTACGAGCAGTACTTC

d_gene: TRBD1
v_gene: TRBV5-1
j_gene: TRBJ1-3
abundance: once
CDR3aa: CASSPMSGTGGTIYF
CDR3nt: TGCGCCAGCAGCCCGATGTCCGGGACAGGGGGCACCATATATTTT

d_gene: TRBD1
v_gene: TRBV6-5
j_gene: TRBJ1-2
abundance: NA
CDR3aa: CASTLLPGQGGYTF
CDR3nt: TGTGCCAGCACCTTGCTACCGGGACAGGGTGGCTACACCTTC

d_gene: NA
v_gene: TRBV5-4
j_gene: TRBJ1-1
abundance: NA
CDR3aa: CASSRPGTRNTEAFF
CDR3nt: TGTGCCAGCAGCCGTCCCGGGACACGGAACACTGAAGCTTTCTTT

d_gene: NA
v_gene: TRBV5-1
j_gene: TRBJ2-7
abundance: NA
CDR3aa: CASSASSGVREQYF
CDR3nt: TGCGCCAGCAGCGCCTCCTCAGGGGTAAGGGAGCAGTACTTC

d_gene: TRBD2
v_gene: TRBV28
j_gene: TRBJ2-7
abundance: NA
CDR3aa: CASLGTGLAGDEQYF
CDR3nt: TGTGCCAGTTTGGGGACGGGGTTAGCGGGAGATGAGCAGTACTTC

d_gene: NA
v_gene: TRBV18
j_gene: TRBJ1-5
abundance: once
CDR3aa: CASSRLENQPQHF
CDR3nt: TGTGCCAGCTCACGGCTAGAAAATCAGCCCCAGCATTTT

d_gene: NA
v_gene: TRBV5-4
j_gene: TRBJ1-1
abundance: once
CDR3aa: CASSPLGPNTEAFF
CDR3nt: TGTGCCAGCAGCCCATTAGGACCGAACACTGAAGCTTTCTTT

d_gene: NA
v_gene: TRBV28
j_gene: TRBJ2-7
abundance: NA
CDR3aa: CASLPRRGREQYF
CDR3nt: TGTGCCAGCTTACCTCGTCGGGGGCGGGAGCAGTACTTC

d_gene: TRBD1
v_gene: TRBV5-5
j_gene: TRBJ2-1
abundance: NA
CDR3aa: CASSLWTGYNEQFF
CDR3nt: TGTGCCAGCAGCTTGTGGACAGGCTACAATGAGCAGTTCTTC

d_gene: TRBD2
v_gene: TRBV2
j_gene: TRBJ2-7
abundance: NA
CDR3aa: CASSVGGDNYEQYF
CDR3nt: TGTGCCAGCAGTGTCGGGGGGGACAACTACGAGCAGTACTTC

d_gene: NA
v_gene: TRBV4-1
j_gene: TRBJ1-2
abundance: NA
CDR3aa: CASSQEDGTSGYTF
CDR3nt: TGCGCCAGCAGCCAAGAGGATGGAACATCTGGCTACACCTTC

d_gene: NA
v_gene: TRBV25-1
j_gene: TRBJ1-4
abundance: NA
CDR3aa: CASSTRSEKLFF
CDR3nt: TGTGCCAGCAGTACGAGATCTGAAAAACTGTTTTTT

d_gene: NA
v_gene: TRBV19
j_gene: TRBJ1-5
abundance: once
CDR3aa: CASTALGYSNQPQHF
CDR3nt: TGTGCCAGTACCGCTTTAGGTTATAGCAATCAGCCCCAGCATTTT

d_gene: NA
v_gene: TRBV5-6
j_gene: TRBJ2-5
abundance: NA
CDR3aa: CASSGYRDEKETQYF
CDR3nt: TGTGCCAGCAGCGGCTACCGGGACGAGAAAGAGACCCAGTACTTC

d_gene: NA
v_gene: TRBV28
j_gene: TRBJ2-7
abundance: NA
CDR3aa: CASSLSGERGEQYF
CDR3nt: TGTGCCAGCAGTTTATCGGGAGAGCGTGGCGAGCAGTACTTC

d_gene: NA
v_gene: TRBV19
j_gene: TRBJ2-5
abundance: NA
CDR3aa: CASKTTEQETQYF
CDR3nt: TGTGCCAGTAAAACGACAGAACAAGAGACCCAGTACTTC

d_gene: NA
v_gene: TRBV7-9
j_gene: TRBJ1-1
abundance: NA
CDR3aa: CASSLSEAFF
CDR3nt: TGTGCCAGCAGCTTATCTGAAGCTTTCTTT

d_gene: NA
v_gene: TRBV5-8
j_gene: TRBJ1-5
abundance: NA
CDR3aa: CASSRGTDSNQPQHF
CDR3nt: TGTGCCAGCAGCCGCGGAACGGATAGCAATCAGCCCCAGCATTTT

d_gene: NA
v_gene: TRBV16
j_gene: TRBJ2-7
abundance: NA
CDR3aa: CASSQGRTEQYF
CDR3nt: TGTGCCAGCAGCCAAGGCAGGACCGAGCAGTACTTC